Listed here is a single TCR beta chain. These data come from a study of blood T cells in healthy people across ages. This CDR3 is 16 amino acids long. CDR1 and CDR2 from the germline V gene are SGHRS and YFSETQ. Trimming shortened V by 4 bases and J by 2 bases, and 17 bases separated the two germline ends. Using a J-beta primer mix together with a sample-barcoded 5' primer, a second PCR was run for 7 to 11 cycles. In TCRdb, the 5' RACE reads were re-called with MiXCR into one record per CDR3 protein. This table has some 1.8 million distinct CDR3 sequences, 39% appearing once. Source material: blood. This chain links TRBV5-1 with TRBJ2-3; possible D gene TRBD2, 5 bases. This clonotype was obtained from a human donor in good health. The CDR3 bases are TGCGCCAGCAGCGGCTCTCCGAGACTACCCACAGATACGCAGTATTTT. Translating gives CASSGSPRLPTDTQYF. The variable domain in full, completed from reference TRBV5-1 and TRBJ2-3, reads KAGVTQTPRYLIKTRGQQVTLSCSPISGHRSVSWYQQTPGQGLQFLFEYFSETQRNKGNFPGRFSGRQFSNSRSEMNVSTLELGDSALYLCASSGSPRLPTDTQYFGPGTRLTVL.